This TCR beta chain was sequenced for a study of cytomegalovirus exposure and HLA in healthy donors. The overall study: From donors who were HLA-typed, an early data release held around 80 million unique TCRs. Around 77% of 398 genotyped donors fell in the Caucasian-associated ancestry cluster.

Remarks on this clone: Its antigen is currently unknown.

In the PCR, 60 Vbeta and 13 Jbeta primers were used. Assay used: immunoSEQ multiplex PCR; TCRdb lists only in-frame clones, some missing. The sample has 120,000 to 150,000 clones; 60% to 80% are singletons. Study outcomes and limitations: TCR beta chains numbering roughly 150 were designated cytomegalovirus-associated. The presence/absence work took it that sequencing depth was about the same across donors.

Germline loops: CDR1 SGHRS, CDR2 YFSETQ. With 0 bases removed from V and 3 bases from J, the gap between germline ends came to 6 bases. This CDR3 region has 13 residues. This chain uses TRBV5-1 with TRBJ2-5; D unresolved. The source is a woman aged 25 to 39 in good health and CMV-seronegative. The source material was PBMCs. CDR3 nucleotide sequence: TGCGCCAGCAGCTTGGACTTGGAAGAGACCCAGTACTTC. Amino acids: CASSLDLEETQYF. Supplemented by reference TRBV5-1 and TRBJ2-5, the full variable domain reads KAGVTQTPRYLIKTRGQQVTLSCSPISGHRSVSWYQQTPGQGLQFLFEYFSETQRNKGNFPGRFSGRQFSNSRSEMNVSTLELGDSALYLCASSLDLEETQYFGPGTRLLVL.